The text below deals with one TCR beta chain. The specificity of this receptor is unknown. No qualities accompany the bases; no much larger clone lies one base away. Library creation used PCR. Sequenced using an Illumina HiSeq 2500. TCR libraries were prepared with molecular barcoding, using unique molecular identifiers to normalize TCRbeta repertoire quantification. Clones were called with MiXCR by TCRdb after fastp trimmed the public reads at Q25, and only in-frame beta chains were retained. For every CDR3 protein sequence, its rows merge into one entry that carries the most common genes and DNA. The sample table records about 420,000 distinct CDR3 sequences; under 20% of these occur just once. The ten largest clones take up around 30% of the sample. This entry is derived from a study of T-cell reconstitution after alpha-beta-depleted transplantation in children (dated by TCRdb to 2015 to 2016). In the study overall: Using TCR repertoire profiling, the study followed T-cell immune reconstitution in a quantitative way in children after TCRalphabeta/CD19-depleted allogeneic hematopoietic cell transplantation. Broad study findings and their caveats: Over the following months the frequencies of hyperexpanded clones went down, and after one year T-cell counts and TCRbeta diversity were mostly credited to newly produced T cells. About two months after transplant, the apparently early recovery of alphabetaT-cell counts reportedly depended on just several hundred clones that had expanded rapidly and came from non-depleted graft cells. The high TCRbeta diversity at day 60 in some patients was ascribed to recipient T cells and intrathymic progenitors that had survived conditioning.

What the treatment or condition label conveys for this sample: allogeneic hematopoietic cell transplantation with graft depleted of TCRalphabeta T cells and CD19 B cells. The children who served as transplant recipients had been given grafts of TCRalphabeta/CD19-depleted allogeneic hematopoietic cells. Cut back by 3 bases and 2 bases, the V and J ends lie 20 bases apart. The CDR3 measures 17 amino acids from cysteine to phenylalanine. The kept DNA is CDR3 alone, 51 bases in frame from the first base. The TCR sequence derives from a boy younger than two who had a stem cell transplant for Wiskott-Aldrich syndrome, so the T cells may come from the graft donor. Sequences were derived from PBMCs, mostly from graft donor cells, sampled 360 days after TCRalphabeta/CD19-depleted stem cell transplant. The chain uses TRBV12-3 or TRBV12-4 and TRBJ2-7, with the D gene not clear enough to name. For the CDR3, the sequence is CASSFSYGRRKPYEQYF. The sequenced DNA is TGTGCCAGCAGTTTTTCCTATGGCAGGCGCAAACCCTACGAGCAGTACTTC.